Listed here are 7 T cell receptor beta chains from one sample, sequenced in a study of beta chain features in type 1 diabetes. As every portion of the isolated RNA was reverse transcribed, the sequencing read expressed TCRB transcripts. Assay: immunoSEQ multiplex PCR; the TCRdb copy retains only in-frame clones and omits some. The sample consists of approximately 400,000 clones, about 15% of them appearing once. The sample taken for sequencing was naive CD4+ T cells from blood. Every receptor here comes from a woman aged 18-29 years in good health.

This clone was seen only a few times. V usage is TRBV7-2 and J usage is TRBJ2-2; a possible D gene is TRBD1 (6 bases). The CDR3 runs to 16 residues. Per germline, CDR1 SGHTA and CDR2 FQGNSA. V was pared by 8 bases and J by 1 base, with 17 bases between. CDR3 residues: CASPRLGQKNTGELFF. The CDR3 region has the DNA TGTGCCAGCCCCCGTCTCGGACAGAAGAACACCGGGGAGCTGTTTTTT.

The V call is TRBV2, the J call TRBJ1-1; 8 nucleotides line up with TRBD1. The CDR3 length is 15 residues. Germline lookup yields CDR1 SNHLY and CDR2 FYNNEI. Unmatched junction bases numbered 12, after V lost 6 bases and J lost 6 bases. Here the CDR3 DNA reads TGTGCCAGCAGGGCCCAGGGGGCGCGTTTCGCTGAAGCTTTCTTT. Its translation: CASRAQGARFAEAFF.

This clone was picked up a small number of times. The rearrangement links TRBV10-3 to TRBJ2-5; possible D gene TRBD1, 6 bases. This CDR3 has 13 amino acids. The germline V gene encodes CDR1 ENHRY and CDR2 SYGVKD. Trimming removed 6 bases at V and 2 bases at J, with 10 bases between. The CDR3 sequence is CAISYRAQETQYF. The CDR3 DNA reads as TGTGCCATCAGCTACAGGGCTCAAGAGACCCAGTACTTC.

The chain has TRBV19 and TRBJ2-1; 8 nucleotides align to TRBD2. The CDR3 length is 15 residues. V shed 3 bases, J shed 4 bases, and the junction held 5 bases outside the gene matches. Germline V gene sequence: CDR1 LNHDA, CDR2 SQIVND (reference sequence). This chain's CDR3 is CASSMRLAQYNEQFF. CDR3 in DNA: TGTGCCAGTAGTATGCGACTAGCGCAATACAATGAGCAGTTCTTC.

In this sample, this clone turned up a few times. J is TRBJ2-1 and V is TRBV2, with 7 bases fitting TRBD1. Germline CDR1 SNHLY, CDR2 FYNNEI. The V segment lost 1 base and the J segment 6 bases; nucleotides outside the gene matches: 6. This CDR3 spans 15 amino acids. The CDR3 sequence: CASSEGQGFGNEQFF. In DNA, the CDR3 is TGTGCCAGCAGTGAAGGACAGGGCTTCGGCAATGAGCAGTTCTTC.

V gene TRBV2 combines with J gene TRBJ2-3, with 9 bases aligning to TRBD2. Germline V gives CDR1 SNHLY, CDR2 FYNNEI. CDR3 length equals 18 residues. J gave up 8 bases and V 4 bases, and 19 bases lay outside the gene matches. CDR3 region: CASSVWTSVYTKVGTQYF. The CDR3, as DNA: TGTGCCAGCAGTGTTTGGACTAGCGTGTACACGAAAGTTGGTACGCAGTATTTT.

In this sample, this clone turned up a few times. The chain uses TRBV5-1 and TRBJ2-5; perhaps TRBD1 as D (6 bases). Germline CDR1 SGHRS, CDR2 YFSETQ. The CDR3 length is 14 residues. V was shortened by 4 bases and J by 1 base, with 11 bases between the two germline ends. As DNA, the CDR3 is TGCGCCAGCAGCCCACAGGGTACCCAAGAGACCCAGTACTTC. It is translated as CASSPQGTQETQYF.